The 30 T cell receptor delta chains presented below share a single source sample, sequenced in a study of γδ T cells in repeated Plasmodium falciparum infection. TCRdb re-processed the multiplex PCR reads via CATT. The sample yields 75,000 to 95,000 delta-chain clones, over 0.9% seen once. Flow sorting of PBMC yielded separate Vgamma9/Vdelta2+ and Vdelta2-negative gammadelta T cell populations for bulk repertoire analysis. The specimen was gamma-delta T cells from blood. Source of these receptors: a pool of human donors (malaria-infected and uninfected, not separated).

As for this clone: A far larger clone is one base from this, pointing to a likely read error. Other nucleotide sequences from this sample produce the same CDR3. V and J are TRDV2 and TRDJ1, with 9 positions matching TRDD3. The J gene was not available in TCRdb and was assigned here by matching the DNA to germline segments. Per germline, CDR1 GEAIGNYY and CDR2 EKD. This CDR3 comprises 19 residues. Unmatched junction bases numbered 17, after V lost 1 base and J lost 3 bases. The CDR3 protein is CACDTVLLGDTLYSDKLIF. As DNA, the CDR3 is TGTGCCTGTGACACGGTACTACTGGGGGACACGCTGTACTCCGATAAACTCATCTTT.

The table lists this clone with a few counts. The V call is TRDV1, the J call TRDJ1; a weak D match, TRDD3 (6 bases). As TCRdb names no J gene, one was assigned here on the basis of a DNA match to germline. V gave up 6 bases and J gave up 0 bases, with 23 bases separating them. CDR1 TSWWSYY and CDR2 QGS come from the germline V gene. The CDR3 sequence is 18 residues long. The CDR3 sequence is CALGDDGGRRLYTDKLIF. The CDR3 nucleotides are TGTGCTCTTGGTGACGATGGGGGCCGCCGGCTGTACACCGATAAACTCATCTTT.

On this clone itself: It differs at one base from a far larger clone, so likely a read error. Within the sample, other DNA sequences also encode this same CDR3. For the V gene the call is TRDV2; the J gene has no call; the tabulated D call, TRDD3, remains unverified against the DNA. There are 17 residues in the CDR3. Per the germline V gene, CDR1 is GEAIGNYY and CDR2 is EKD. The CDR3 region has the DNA TGTGCCTGTGACACTATTACTGGGGGATTTAACACCGATAAACTCATCTTC. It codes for CACDTITGGFNTDKLIF.

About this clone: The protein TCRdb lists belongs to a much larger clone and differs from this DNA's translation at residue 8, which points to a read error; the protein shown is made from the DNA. Here the CDR3 reads CACDTAEGGGGPLSWDTRQMFF. In DNA form, the CDR3 reads TGTGCCTGTGACACCGCTGAAGGGGGTGGGGGACCCCTCTCCTGGGACACCCGACAGATGTTTTTC. This chain links TRDV2 with TRDJ3; 7 bases are a match to TRDD3. From germline, CDR1 is GEAIGNYY and CDR2 EKD. After removal of 0 bases from V and 0 bases from J, the junction contained 16 bases not matched to a gene. The CDR3 extends over 22 amino acids.

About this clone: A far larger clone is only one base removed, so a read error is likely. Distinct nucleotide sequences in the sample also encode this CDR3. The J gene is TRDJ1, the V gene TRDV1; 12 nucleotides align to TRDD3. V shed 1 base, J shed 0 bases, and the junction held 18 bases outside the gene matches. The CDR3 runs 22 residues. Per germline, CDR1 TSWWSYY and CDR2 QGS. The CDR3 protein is CALGEHRLYWGIHSRYTDKLIF. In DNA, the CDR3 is TGTGCTCTTGGGGAACACCGCTTGTACTGGGGGATACACAGTCGGTACACCGATAAACTCATCTTT.

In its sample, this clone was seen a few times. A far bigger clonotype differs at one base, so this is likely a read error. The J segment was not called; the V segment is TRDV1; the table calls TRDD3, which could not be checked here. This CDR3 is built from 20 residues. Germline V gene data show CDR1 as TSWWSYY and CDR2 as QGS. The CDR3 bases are TGTGCTCTTGGGGAAAACACTTCGGGGTACTGGGGGACCTACACCGATAAACTCATCTTC. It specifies CALGENTSGYWGTYTDKLIF.

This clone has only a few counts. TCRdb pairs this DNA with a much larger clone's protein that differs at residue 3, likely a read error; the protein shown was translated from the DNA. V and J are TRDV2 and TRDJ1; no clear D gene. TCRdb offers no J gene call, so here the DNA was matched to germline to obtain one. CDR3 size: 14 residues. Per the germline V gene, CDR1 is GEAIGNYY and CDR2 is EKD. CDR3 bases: TGTGCCCGTGACACCGTCTCCATAACCGATAAACTCATCTTT. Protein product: CARDTVSITDKLIF.

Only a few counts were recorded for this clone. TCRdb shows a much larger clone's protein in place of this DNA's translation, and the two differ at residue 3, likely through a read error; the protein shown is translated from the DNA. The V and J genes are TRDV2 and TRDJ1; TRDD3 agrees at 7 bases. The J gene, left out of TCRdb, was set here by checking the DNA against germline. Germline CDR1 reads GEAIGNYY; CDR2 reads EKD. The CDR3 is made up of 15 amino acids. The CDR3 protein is CARDCVAGDWGKLIF. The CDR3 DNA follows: TGTGCCCGTGATTGCGTGGCGGGAGACTGGGGCAAACTCATCTTT.

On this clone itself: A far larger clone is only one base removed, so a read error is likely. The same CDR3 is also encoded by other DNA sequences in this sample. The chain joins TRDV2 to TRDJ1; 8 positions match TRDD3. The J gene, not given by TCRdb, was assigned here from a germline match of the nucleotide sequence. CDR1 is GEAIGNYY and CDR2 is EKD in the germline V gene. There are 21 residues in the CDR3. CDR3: CACDTSPTYSWGTRYTDKLIF. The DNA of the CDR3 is TGCGCCTGTGACACCTCCCCTACGTACTCCTGGGGGACCCGGTACACCGATAAACTCATCTTT.

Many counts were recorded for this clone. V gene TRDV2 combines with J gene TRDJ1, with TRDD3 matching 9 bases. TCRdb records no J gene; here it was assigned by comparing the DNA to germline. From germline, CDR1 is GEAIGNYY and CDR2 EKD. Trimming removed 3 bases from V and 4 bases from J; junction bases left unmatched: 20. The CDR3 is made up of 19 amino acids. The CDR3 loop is CACDPLSNGDTRSVDKLIF. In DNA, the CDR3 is TGTGCCTGTGACCCCTTATCAAATGGGGATACGCGGAGTGTCGATAAACTCATCTTT.

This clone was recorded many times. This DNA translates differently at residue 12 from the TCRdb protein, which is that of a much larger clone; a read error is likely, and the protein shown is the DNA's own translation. The CDR3: CALGTRPWGTHKTDKLIF. The CDR3 region has the DNA TGTGCTCTTGGGACCAGACCCTGGGGGACCCACAAGACCGATAAACTCATCTTT. The chain uses TRDV1 and TRDJ1, with 8 bases that match TRDD3. Here the J gene came from matching the DNA to germline, since TCRdb omits it. V lost 5 bases to trimming and J lost 2 bases; unmatched junction nucleotides: 16. The CDR3 is 18 residues long. Germline V gene sequence: CDR1 TSWWSYY, CDR2 QGS.

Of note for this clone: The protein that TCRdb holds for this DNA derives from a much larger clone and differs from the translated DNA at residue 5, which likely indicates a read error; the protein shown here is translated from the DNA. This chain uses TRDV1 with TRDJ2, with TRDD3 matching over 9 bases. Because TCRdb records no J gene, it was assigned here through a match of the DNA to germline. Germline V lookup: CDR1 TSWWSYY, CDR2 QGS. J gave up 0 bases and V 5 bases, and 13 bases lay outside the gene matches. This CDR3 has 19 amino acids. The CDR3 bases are TGTGCTCTTGGGCGAACGATAAGGGGGATACCATCTTTGACAGCACAACTCTTCTTT. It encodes CALGRTIRGIPSLTAQLFF.

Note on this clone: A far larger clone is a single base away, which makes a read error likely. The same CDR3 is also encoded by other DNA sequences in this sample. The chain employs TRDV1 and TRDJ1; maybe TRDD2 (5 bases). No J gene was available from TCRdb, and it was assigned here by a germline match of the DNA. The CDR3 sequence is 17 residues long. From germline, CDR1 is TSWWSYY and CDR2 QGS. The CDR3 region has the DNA TGTGCTCTTGGGGAAGGTTTCCTCCAGACCTACACTGATAAACTCATCTTT. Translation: CALGEGFLQTYTDKLIF.

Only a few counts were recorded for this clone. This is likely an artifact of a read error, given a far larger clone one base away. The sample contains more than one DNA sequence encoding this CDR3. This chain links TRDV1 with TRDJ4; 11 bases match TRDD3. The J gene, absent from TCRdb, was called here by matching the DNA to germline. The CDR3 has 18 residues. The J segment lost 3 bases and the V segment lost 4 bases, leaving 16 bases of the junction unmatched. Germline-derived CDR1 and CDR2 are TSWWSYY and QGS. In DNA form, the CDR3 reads TGTGCTCTTGGGGGCTTGCTCGAACTGGGGGATATGAAGGGACCCCTGATCTTT. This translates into CALGGLLELGDMKGPLIF.

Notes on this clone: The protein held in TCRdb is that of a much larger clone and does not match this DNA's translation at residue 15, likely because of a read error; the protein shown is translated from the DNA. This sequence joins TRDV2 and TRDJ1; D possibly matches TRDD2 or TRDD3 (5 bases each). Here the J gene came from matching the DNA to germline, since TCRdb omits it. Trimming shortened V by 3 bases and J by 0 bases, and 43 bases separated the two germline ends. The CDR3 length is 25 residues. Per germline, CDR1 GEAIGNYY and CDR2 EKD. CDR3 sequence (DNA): TGTGCCTGTGACTACTTTCGATATACGCGGTCCCCAGAGGTCCCGCCCCTTCAGTACACCGATAAACTCATCTTT. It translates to CACDYFRYTRSPEVPPLQYTDKLIF.

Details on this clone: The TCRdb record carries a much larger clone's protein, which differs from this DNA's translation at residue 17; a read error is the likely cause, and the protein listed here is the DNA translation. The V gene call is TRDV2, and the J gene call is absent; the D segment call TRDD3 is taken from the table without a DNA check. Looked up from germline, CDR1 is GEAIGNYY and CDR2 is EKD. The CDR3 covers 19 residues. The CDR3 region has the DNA TGTGCCTGTGACCGGGGGATAAGGAACTGGGGGATGGACACCGATAAACCCATCTTT. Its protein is CACDRGIRNWGMDTDKPIF.

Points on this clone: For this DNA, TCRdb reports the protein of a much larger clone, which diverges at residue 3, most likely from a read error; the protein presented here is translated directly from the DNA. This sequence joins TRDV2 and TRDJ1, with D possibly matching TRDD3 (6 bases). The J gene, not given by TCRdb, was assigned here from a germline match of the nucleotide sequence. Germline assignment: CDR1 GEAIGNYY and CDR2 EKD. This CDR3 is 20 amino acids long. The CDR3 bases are TGTGCCCGTGACACTCCCTGGGCTGGGGACACGACTAGCATCCCCGATAAACTCATCTTT. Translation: CARDTPWAGDTTSIPDKLIF.

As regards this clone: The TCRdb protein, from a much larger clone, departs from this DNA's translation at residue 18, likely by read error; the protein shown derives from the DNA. In nucleotides, the CDR3 is TGTGCTCTTGGGGAATACCGTGTCCGAAACTGGGTTGGCCCCGATAAACTCACCTTT. Its protein is CALGEYRVRNWVGPDKLTF. The rearrangement links TRDV1 to TRDJ1; perhaps TRDD3 as D (6 bases). Germline CDR1 is TSWWSYY and CDR2 is QGS. The CDR3 extends over 19 amino acids.

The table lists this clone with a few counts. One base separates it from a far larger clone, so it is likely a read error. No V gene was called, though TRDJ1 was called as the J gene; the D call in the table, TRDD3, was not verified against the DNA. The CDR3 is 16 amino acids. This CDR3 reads CALGELEVGSTDKLIF. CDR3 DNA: TGTGCCCTTGGGGAACTGGAGGTGGGGTCCACCGATAAACTCATCTTT.

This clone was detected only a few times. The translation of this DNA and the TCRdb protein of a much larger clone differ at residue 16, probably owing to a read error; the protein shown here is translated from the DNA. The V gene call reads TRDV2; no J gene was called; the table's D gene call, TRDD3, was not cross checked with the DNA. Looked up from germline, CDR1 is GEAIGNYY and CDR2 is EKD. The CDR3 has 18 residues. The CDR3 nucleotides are TGTGCCTGTGACCCAAAGGAGGAGCACTGGGGTAACACCGATAAACCCATCTTT. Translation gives CACDPKEEHWGNTDKPIF.

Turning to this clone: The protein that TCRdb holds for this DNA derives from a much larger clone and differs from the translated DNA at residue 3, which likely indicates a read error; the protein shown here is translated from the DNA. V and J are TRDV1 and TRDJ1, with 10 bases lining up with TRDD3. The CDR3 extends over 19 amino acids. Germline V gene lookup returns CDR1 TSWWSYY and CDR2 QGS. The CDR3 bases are TGTGCTTTTGGGGAACGCCTTCGGGGGATACGGGGATACACCGATAAACTCATCTTT. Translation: CAFGERLRGIRGYTDKLIF.

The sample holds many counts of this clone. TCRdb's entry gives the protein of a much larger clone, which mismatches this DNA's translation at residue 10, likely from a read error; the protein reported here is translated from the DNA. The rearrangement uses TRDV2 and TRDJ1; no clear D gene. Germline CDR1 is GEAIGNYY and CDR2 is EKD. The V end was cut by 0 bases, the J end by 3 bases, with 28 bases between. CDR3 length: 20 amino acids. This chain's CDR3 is CACDTVTVIGRGGHPDKLIF. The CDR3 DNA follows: TGTGCCTGTGACACCGTAACAGTTATTGGCCGAGGCGGTCACCCCGATAAACTCATCTTT.

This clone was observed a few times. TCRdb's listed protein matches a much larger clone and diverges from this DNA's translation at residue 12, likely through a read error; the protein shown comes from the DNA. CDR3 DNA: TGTGCCTGTGACACCAGCTGGGGGAGGTTGACCAATAAACTCATCTTT. Translated, it gives CACDTSWGRLTNKLIF. The chain is built from TRDV2 and TRDJ1; 8 bases agree with TRDD3. In the absence of a J gene in TCRdb, the DNA was matched to germline to assign it here. This CDR3 is 16 amino acids long. J was trimmed by 6 bases and V by 0 bases; bases with no gene match: 11. The germline V gene has CDR1 GEAIGNYY and CDR2 EKD.

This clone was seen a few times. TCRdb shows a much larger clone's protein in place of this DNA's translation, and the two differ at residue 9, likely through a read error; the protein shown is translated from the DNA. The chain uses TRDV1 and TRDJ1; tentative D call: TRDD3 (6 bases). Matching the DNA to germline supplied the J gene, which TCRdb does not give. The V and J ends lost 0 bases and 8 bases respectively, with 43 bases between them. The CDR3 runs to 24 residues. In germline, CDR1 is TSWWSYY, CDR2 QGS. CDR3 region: CALGELRGVNLLPPIGGGGTKLIF. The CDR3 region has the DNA TGTGCTCTTGGGGAACTTCGTGGGGTCAATTTACTCCCCCCAATCGGTGGTGGGGGCACAAAACTCATCTTT.

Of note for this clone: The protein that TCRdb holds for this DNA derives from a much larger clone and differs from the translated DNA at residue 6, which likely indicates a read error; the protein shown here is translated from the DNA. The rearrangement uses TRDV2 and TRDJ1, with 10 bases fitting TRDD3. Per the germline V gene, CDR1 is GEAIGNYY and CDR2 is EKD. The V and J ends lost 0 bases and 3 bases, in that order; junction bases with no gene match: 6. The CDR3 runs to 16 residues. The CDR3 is CACDTAEGDTPDKLIF. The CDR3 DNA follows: TGTGCCTGTGACACCGCAGAGGGGGATACGCCCGATAAACTCATCTTT.

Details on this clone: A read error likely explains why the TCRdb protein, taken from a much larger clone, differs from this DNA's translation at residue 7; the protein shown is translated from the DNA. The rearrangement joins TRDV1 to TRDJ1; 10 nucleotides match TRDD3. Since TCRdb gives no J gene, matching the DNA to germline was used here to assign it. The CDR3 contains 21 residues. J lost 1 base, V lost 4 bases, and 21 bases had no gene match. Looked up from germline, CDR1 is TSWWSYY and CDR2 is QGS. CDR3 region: CALGAGGSYFGGYGGTDKLIF. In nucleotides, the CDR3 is TGTGCTCTTGGGGCAGGAGGTTCCTACTTCGGGGGATACGGAGGCACCGATAAACTCATCTTT.

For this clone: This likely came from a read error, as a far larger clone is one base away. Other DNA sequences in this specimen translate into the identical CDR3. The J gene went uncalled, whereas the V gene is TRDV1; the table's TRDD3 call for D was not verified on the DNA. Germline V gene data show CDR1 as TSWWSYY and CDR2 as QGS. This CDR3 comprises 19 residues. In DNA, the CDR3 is TGTGCTCTTGGGGATCCGGGACCCCCACACCCCCTTTGCACCGATAAGCTCATCTTT. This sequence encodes CALGDPGPPHPLCTDKLIF.

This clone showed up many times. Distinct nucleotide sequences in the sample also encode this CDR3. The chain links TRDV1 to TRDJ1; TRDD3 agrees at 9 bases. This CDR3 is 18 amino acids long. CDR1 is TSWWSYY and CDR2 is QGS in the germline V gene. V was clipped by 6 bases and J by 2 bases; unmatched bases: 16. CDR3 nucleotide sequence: TGTGCTCTTGGAGCCGGGACCCATACTGGGGGACGGACCGATAAACTCATCTTT. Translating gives CALGAGTHTGGRTDKLIF.

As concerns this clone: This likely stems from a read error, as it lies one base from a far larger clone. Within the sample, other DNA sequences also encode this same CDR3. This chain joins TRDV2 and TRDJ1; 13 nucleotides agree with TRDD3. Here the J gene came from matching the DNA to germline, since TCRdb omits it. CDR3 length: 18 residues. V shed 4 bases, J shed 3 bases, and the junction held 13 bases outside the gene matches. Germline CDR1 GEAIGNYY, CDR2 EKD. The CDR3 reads CACDSYWGIRGFSDKLIF. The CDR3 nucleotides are TGTGCCTGTGATTCATACTGGGGGATACGCGGGTTTTCCGATAAACTCATCTTT.

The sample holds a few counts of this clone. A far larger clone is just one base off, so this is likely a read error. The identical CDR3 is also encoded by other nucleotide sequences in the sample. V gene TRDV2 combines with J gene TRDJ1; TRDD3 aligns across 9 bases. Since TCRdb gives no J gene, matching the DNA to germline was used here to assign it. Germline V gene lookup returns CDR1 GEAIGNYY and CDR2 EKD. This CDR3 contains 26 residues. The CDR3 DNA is TGCGCCTGTGACTACAGGCCTTCTCCATTCCTGGGGGATCGGGGGGTGCCGAAGTTGTACACCGATAAACTCATCTTT. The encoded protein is CACDYRPSPFLGDRGVPKLYTDKLIF.